The clone carrying this T cell receptor (beta chain) was counted only a few times. This record belongs to a study of blood T cell repertoires in COVID-19. Study summary: From the United States, Italy and Spain came samples of acute and convalescent COVID-19. From T cells, B-cell-depleted T cells, or PBMCs came the material, which was cDNA or gDNA.

How the authors handled the data: Using reference gene primer amplification, nucleated cell counts were estimated. TCRdb's copy holds only in-frame clones and misses some; the assay was immunoSEQ multiplex PCR. From that table come the V and J calls and clone size; the DNA was used to work out D and trimming. The table records under 300,000 clones, around four fifths of them present only once. Germline V CDR1 and CDR2: MNHNS, SASEGT. V trimming: 3 bases; J trimming: 6 bases; junction bases outside the gene matches: 13. The CDR3 spans 17 residues. The sequenced material came from peripheral blood. The origin of this receptor is a woman aged 60-75 years with active or convalescent COVID-19. This chain uses TRBV6-1 with TRBJ2-2; 7 nucleotides line up with TRBD2. CDR3 region: CASSESPTSVDSGELFF. CDR3 DNA sequence: TGTGCCAGCAGTGAGTCCCCCACTAGCGTGGATTCCGGGGAGCTGTTTTTT.